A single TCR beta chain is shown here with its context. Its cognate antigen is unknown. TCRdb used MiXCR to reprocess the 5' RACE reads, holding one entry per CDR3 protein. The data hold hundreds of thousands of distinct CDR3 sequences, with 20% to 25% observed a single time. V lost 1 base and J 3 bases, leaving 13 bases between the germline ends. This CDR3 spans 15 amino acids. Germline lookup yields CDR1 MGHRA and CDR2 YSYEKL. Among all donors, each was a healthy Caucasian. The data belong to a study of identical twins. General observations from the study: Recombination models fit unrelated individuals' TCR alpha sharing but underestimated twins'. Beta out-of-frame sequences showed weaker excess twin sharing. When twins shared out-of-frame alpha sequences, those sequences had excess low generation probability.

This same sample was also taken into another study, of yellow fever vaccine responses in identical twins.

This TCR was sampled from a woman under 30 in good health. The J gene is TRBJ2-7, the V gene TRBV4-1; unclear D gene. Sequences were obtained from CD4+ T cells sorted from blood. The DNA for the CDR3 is TGCGCCAGCAGCCAAGCCCTGGACGTTATCTACGAGCAGTACTTC. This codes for CASSQALDVIYEQYF.